What follows are 11 T cell receptor beta chains derived from one specimen sequenced in a study of PD-1 blockade in classical Hodgkin lymphoma. Brentuximab vedotin exposure varied, and every patient relapsed after autologous stem cell transplantation. After PBMCs were thawed, their CD8+ T cells were isolated by magnetic negative selection. Profiling relied on immunoSEQ multiplex PCR, and the TCRdb table lists in-frame clones only, not all of them. In the table there are 9,500 to 14,000 clones, almost 85% of which are singletons. Source: CD8+ T cells from blood, taken at baseline. These receptors came from a human donor with classical Hodgkin lymphoma.

V usage is TRBV5-6 and J usage is TRBJ1-2; weak D call: TRBD1 (6 bases). The germline V gene has CDR1 SGHDT and CDR2 YYEEEE. CDR3 size: 14 residues. V was pared by 2 bases and J by 6 bases, with 14 bases between. CDR3 loop: CASSFQQGGDGYTF. CDR3 DNA sequence: TGTGCCAGCAGCTTCCAACAGGGTGGGGATGGCTACACCTTC. The variable domain in full, completed from reference TRBV5-6 and TRBJ1-2, reads DAGVTQSPTHLIKTRGQQVTLRCSPKSGHDTVSWYQQALGQGPQFIFQYYEEEERQRGNFPDRFSGHQFPNYSSELNVNALLLGDSALYLCASSFQQGGDGYTFGSGTRLTVV.

V and J are TRBV27 and TRBJ1-2, with D unresolved. There are 16 residues in the CDR3. Trimming took 1 base from V and 2 from J, leaving 14 bases between them. In germline, CDR1 is MNHEY, CDR2 SMNVEV (reference sequence). The CDR3 loop is CASSLYPGPTNYGYTF. For the CDR3, the DNA is TGTGCCAGCAGTTTATACCCAGGCCCCACGAACTATGGCTACACCTTC.

The CDR3 bases are TGTGCCAGCAGCCCTATGGTAGCGGGAAGTCTGGACGAGCAGTACTTC. Encoded protein: CASSPMVAGSLDEQYF. The chain couples TRBV7-8 to TRBJ2-7; the match to TRBD2 covers 8 bases. Germline V gene sequence: CDR1 SGHVS, CDR2 FQNEAQ. V dropped 5 bases and J dropped 5; count of bases not matched to a gene: 14. The CDR3 has 16 amino acids.

This clone came up once. This chain links TRBV30 with TRBJ1-1, with no clear D. CDR3 length equals 13 residues. V was pared by 2 bases and J by 5 bases, with 12 bases between. Germline V gives CDR1 GTSNPN, CDR2 SVGIG (reference sequence). Written as DNA, the CDR3 is TGTGCCTGGAGTCGTTGGGGAGGGACTGAAGCTTTCTTT. The encoded protein is CAWSRWGGTEAFF.

The CDR3 DNA is TGCGCCAGCAGCCAAGAAAGGGGTCCCGCGGTTCAAGAGACCCAGTACTTC. Its protein product is CASSQERGPAVQETQYF. The V and J genes are TRBV4-1 and TRBJ2-5, with a tentative D call TRBD1 (5 bases). The CDR3 spans 17 residues. Germline CDR1 reads MGHRA; CDR2 reads YSYEKL. V dropped 0 bases and J dropped 2 bases, with 16 bases sitting between them.

The V call is TRBV7-9, the J call TRBJ1-2; D remains ambiguous. Germline CDR1 is SEHNR and CDR2 is FQNEAQ (reference sequence). V lost 5 bases and J lost 2, with 12 bases in between. CDR3 size: 14 residues. CDR3 DNA: TGTGCCAGCAGCCCCCAAGGACTGAACTATGGCTACACCTTC. Residues: CASSPQGLNYGYTF.

The rearrangement joins TRBV19 to TRBJ2-2; 8 bases are shared with TRBD1. Germline trimming cut 6 bases from V and 6 bases from J; bases unmatched to any gene: 6. Germline loops: CDR1 LNHDA, CDR2 SQIVND (reference sequence). The CDR3 has 14 amino acids. CDR3 bases: TGTGCCAGTAGGGACAGGGAGCCCCCCGGGGAGCTGTTTTTT. The encoded protein is CASRDREPPGELFF.

The V gene is TRBV5-8, the J gene TRBJ1-4; tentatively, D is TRBD1 (5 bases). Trimming cost V 0 bases and J 3 bases, with 9 bases left between them. CDR3 size: 15 residues. From germline, CDR1 is SGHTS and CDR2 YDEGEE. The CDR3 here is CASSLVEGPNEKLFF. CDR3 in DNA: TGTGCCAGCAGCTTGGTGGAGGGACCTAATGAAAAACTGTTTTTT.

The rearrangement links TRBV28 to TRBJ2-5, with 9 nucleotides matching TRBD1. The germline V gene encodes CDR1 MDHEN and CDR2 SYDVKM. This CDR3 is 19 amino acids long. The trim removed 6 bases at V and 5 bases at J, leaving 22 bases unmatched. CDR3 DNA sequence: TGTGCCAGCAGCTTGGGAATCCTTAGAACAGGGGGCCAACGGGAGACCCAGTACTTC. Amino acid sequence: CASSLGILRTGGQRETQYF.

V usage is TRBV27 and J usage is TRBJ2-7; D is possibly TRBD2 (7 bases). Germline assignment: CDR1 MNHEY and CDR2 SMNVEV (reference sequence). The CDR3 length is 17 residues. Trimming took 5 bases from V and 0 from J, leaving 20 bases between them. This chain's CDR3 is CASSTRGPFGVSYEQYF. CDR3 in DNA: TGTGCCAGCAGTACGCGGGGGCCTTTCGGAGTCTCCTACGAGCAGTACTTC.

The CDR3 DNA sequence: TGTGCCAGCAGCTCCCTGCGGGAGGGCGATGAGCAGTTCTTC. Its protein is CASSSLREGDEQFF. This chain links TRBV13 with TRBJ2-1, with 9 bases that match TRBD2. V dropped 4 bases and J dropped 8; count of bases not matched to a gene: 6. The CDR3 is 14 residues long. The germline V gene encodes CDR1 PRHDT and CDR2 FYEKMQ (reference sequence). The full variable domain, completed using reference TRBV13 and TRBJ2-1, is AAGVIQSPRHLIKEKRETATLKCYPIPRHDTVYWYQQGPGQDPQFLISFYEKMQSDKGSIPDRFSAQQFSDYHSELNMSSLELGDSALYFCASSSLREGDEQFFGPGTRLTVL.